These T cell receptor beta chains were read from a single sample in a study of T cell responses to AZD1222 COVID-19 vaccine. This table comes from immunoSEQ multiplex PCR, and its TCRdb copy is limited to in-frame clones, with some not included. The sample shows about 120,000 clones, approximately 90% of them seen only once. The sequences come from peripheral blood, collected on day 0 of AZD1222 vaccination. These receptor sequences come from an adult in good health. Each CDR3 is given with its conserved first and last residue. Fields, in order: clone size, V gene, J gene, D gene, CDR3 DNA, CDR3 protein. The D gene is left open where the match is weak. Size tells how often a clone was seen (once, few, many) or the class of an expanded clone, and some rows leave it out.

size: .; V: TRBV12-5; J: TRBJ1-5; D: .; DNA: TGTGCTAGTGGTTTTAAGGGGAATAATCAGCCCCAGCATTTT; CDR3: CASGFKGNNQPQHF
size: .; V: TRBV10-3; J: TRBJ1-1; D: TRBD1; DNA: TGTGCCATCAGCCGAGGCGGGACAGGGAAAATTCAATCGCCCCTCTTGAACACTGAAGCTTTCTTT; CDR3: CAISRGGTGKIQSPLLNTEAFF
size: .; V: TRBV5-1; J: TRBJ1-2; D: .; DNA: TGCGCCAGCAGCCCCCGGGAAGGCACGGGGAATGGCTACACCTTC; CDR3: CASSPREGTGNGYTF
size: once; V: TRBV4-2; J: TRBJ2-1; D: .; DNA: TGTGCCAGCAGCCTATACGGGGGGCCGGGCAATGAGCAGTTCTTC; CDR3: CASSLYGGPGNEQFF
size: .; V: TRBV7-9; J: TRBJ1-2; D: TRBD1; DNA: TGTGCCAGCAGCACCGGACAGGGTGGTTATGGCTACACCTTC; CDR3: CASSTGQGGYGYTF
size: .; V: TRBV9; J: TRBJ1-5; D: .; DNA: TGTGCCAGCAGCGTAGATAGTACAGAAAATCAGCCCCAGCATTTT; CDR3: CASSVDSTENQPQHF
size: .; V: TRBV7-3; J: TRBJ2-5; D: .; DNA: TGTGCCAGCAGCCCGTCCGGGGACAAGGAGACCCAGTACTTC; CDR3: CASSPSGDKETQYF
size: .; V: TRBV29-1; J: TRBJ1-2; D: .; DNA: TGCAGCGTTGAAATGGCAGGGAAACGTGGCTACACCTTC; CDR3: CSVEMAGKRGYTF
size: .; V: TRBV5-8; J: TRBJ2-5; D: .; DNA: TGTGCCAGCAGCTTGGAAGGGGCGTCACAAGAGACCCAGTACTTC; CDR3: CASSLEGASQETQYF
size: .; V: TRBV9; J: TRBJ1-4; D: .; DNA: TGTGCCAGCAGCGTAGCTGGTGGGCTGGGGAATGAAAAACTGTTTTTT; CDR3: CASSVAGGLGNEKLFF
size: .; V: TRBV5-1; J: TRBJ2-1; D: .; DNA: TGCGCCAGCAGCTTGGGCGGGAACCCCTCCTACAATGAGCAGTTCTTC; CDR3: CASSLGGNPSYNEQFF
size: .; V: TRBV19; J: TRBJ2-7; D: TRBD1; DNA: TGTGCCAGTAGTCGGACAGGGCTGGTCTACGAGCAGTACTTC; CDR3: CASSRTGLVYEQYF
size: many; V: TRBV2; J: TRBJ2-7; D: TRBD2; DNA: TGTGCCAGCCTGAAGACTAGCCCCTACGAGCAGTACTTC; CDR3: CASLKTSPYEQYF
size: once; V: TRBV7-2; J: TRBJ2-3; D: .; DNA: TGTGCCAGCAGCTTAGGTGGGCTCTCTCTCACAGATACGCAGTATTTT; CDR3: CASSLGGLSLTDTQYF
size: .; V: TRBV3-1/TRBV3-2; J: TRBJ1-4; D: TRBD1; DNA: TGTGCCAGCAGCCGCGGGGACAGGGGGTATACTAATGAAAAACTGTTTTTT; CDR3: CASSRGDRGYTNEKLFF
size: .; V: TRBV6-2/TRBV6-3; J: TRBJ1-5; D: TRBD1; DNA: TGTGCCAGCAGTTACGGACAGGGAACCCAGCCCCAGCATTTT; CDR3: CASSYGQGTQPQHF
size: .; V: TRBV7-9; J: TRBJ2-7; D: TRBD2; DNA: TGTGCCAGCAGTACAAGCGGGGGAGCCTACGAGCAGTACTTC; CDR3: CASSTSGGAYEQYF
size: .; V: TRBV12-2; J: TRBJ2-4; D: .; DNA: TGTGCAAGTCGCCCCCTCCCCGTAAACATTCAGTACTTC; CDR3: CASRPLPVNIQYF
size: .; V: TRBV28; J: TRBJ1-2; D: .; DNA: TGTGCCAGCAGTCCCCCCTGGTCTACCTATGGCTACACCTTC; CDR3: CASSPPWSTYGYTF
size: .; V: TRBV14; J: TRBJ2-3; D: .; DNA: TGTGCCAGCAGCCGAAGACGGGGGAGCACAGATACGCAGTATTTT; CDR3: CASSRRRGSTDTQYF
size: .; V: TRBV3-1/TRBV3-2; J: TRBJ1-1; D: TRBD1; DNA: TGTGCCAGCAGCCAAGGGGACAGGACCACTGAAGCTTTCTTT; CDR3: CASSQGDRTTEAFF
size: .; V: TRBV4-2; J: TRBJ1-6; D: .; DNA: TGTGCCAGCAGCCTCGGGGCAGGGGTCGGTAATTCACCCCTCCACTTT; CDR3: CASSLGAGVGNSPLHF
size: .; V: TRBV3-1/TRBV3-2; J: TRBJ2-3; D: .; DNA: TGTGCCAGGGATCAGGGACCAGATACGCAGTATTTT; CDR3: CARDQGPDTQYF
size: .; V: TRBV6-1; J: TRBJ2-3; D: .; DNA: TGTGCCAGCAGTGTCCTTCGCGGGCCTAGCACAGATACGCAGTATTTT; CDR3: CASSVLRGPSTDTQYF
size: .; V: TRBV9; J: TRBJ1-2; D: TRBD1; DNA: TGTGCCAGCAGCCCAACCGGGACAGGGGGCCGGAATGGCTACACCTTC; CDR3: CASSPTGTGGRNGYTF
size: .; V: TRBV6-5; J: TRBJ1-1; D: .; DNA: TGTGCCAGCAGTTCCCCGGGCCCCTTTCACACTGAAGCTTTCTTT; CDR3: CASSSPGPFHTEAFF
size: .; V: TRBV19; J: TRBJ1-5; D: .; DNA: TGTGCCAGTACTCGAAGCAATCAGCCCCAGCATTTT; CDR3: CASTRSNQPQHF
size: .; V: TRBV4-1; J: TRBJ2-3; D: .; DNA: TGCGCCAGCAGCCAAGAATCGGGGACAGATACGCAGTATTTT; CDR3: CASSQESGTDTQYF
size: .; V: TRBV27; J: TRBJ1-2; D: .; DNA: TGTGCCAGCAGTTTTAGGGGGGGCTATGGCTACACCTTC; CDR3: CASSFRGGYGYTF
size: .; V: TRBV19; J: TRBJ1-1; D: .; DNA: TGTGCCAGTAGATTTGGACAGAAGAACACTGAAGCTTTCTTT; CDR3: CASRFGQKNTEAFF
size: .; V: TRBV11-2; J: TRBJ1-1; D: .; DNA: TGTGCCAGCAGCTCTAATTCCGGCACTGAAGCTTTCTTT; CDR3: CASSSNSGTEAFF
size: .; V: TRBV6-4; J: TRBJ1-2; D: .; DNA: TGTGCCAGCAGTGACTCGAGCTATGGCTACACCTTC; CDR3: CASSDSSYGYTF
size: .; V: TRBV12-3/TRBV12-4; J: TRBJ2-7; D: .; DNA: TGTGCCAGCAGTTTAGCAGGCACCTACGAGCAGTACTTC; CDR3: CASSLAGTYEQYF
size: .; V: TRBV5-1; J: TRBJ1-3; D: .; DNA: TGCGCCAGCAGCTTGGAGGGCGGCAGCTCTGGAAACACCATATATTTT; CDR3: CASSLEGGSSGNTIYF
size: .; V: TRBV4-3; J: TRBJ1-1; D: .; DNA: TGCGCCAGCAGCCAAGATAGTCAATTGAACACTGAAGCTTTCTTT; CDR3: CASSQDSQLNTEAFF
size: once; V: TRBV15; J: TRBJ2-2; D: TRBD1; DNA: TGTGCCACCAGCGGTGGACAGGAGAACACCGGGGAGCTGTTTTTT; CDR3: CATSGGQENTGELFF
size: .; V: TRBV5-1; J: TRBJ1-1; D: .; DNA: TGCGCCAGCAGCTTTCAGGGAGACACTGAAGCTTTCTTT; CDR3: CASSFQGDTEAFF
size: .; V: TRBV18; J: TRBJ2-5; D: .; DNA: TGTGCCAGCTCCCCGCCTGGTTGGCCGTCCGAGACCCAGTACTTC; CDR3: CASSPPGWPSETQYF
size: .; V: TRBV7-9; J: TRBJ1-2; D: .; DNA: TGTGCCAGCAGCTCCCGGGGGGCGGCTAACTATGGCTACACCTTC; CDR3: CASSSRGAANYGYTF
size: .; V: TRBV7-9; J: TRBJ1-1; D: TRBD1; DNA: TGTGCCAGCAGCTTTCGGGGACAGATGAACACTGAAGCTTTCTTT; CDR3: CASSFRGQMNTEAFF
size: .; V: TRBV7-9; J: TRBJ1-2; D: .; DNA: TGTGCCAGCAACAAAACGACCCCGCCAGGAGTCAACTATGGCTACACCTTC; CDR3: CASNKTTPPGVNYGYTF
size: once; V: TRBV19; J: TRBJ2-5; D: .; DNA: TGTGCCAGTAGTAGTCAAGGGTCGGAGACCCAGTACTTC; CDR3: CASSSQGSETQYF
size: .; V: TRBV24-1; J: TRBJ1-2; D: .; DNA: TGTGCCACCAGTGACACGGACAGTATCTATGGCTACACCTTC; CDR3: CATSDTDSIYGYTF
size: .; V: TRBV4-1; J: TRBJ1-6; D: .; DNA: TGCGCCAGCAGCCACCCCCAGGTCAGGACGTATAATTCACCCCTCCACTTT; CDR3: CASSHPQVRTYNSPLHF
size: .; V: TRBV19; J: TRBJ2-2; D: TRBD2; DNA: TGTGCCAGTAGTCTGACTAGCGGGGGGGCTTGGGACACCGGGGAGCTGTTTTTT; CDR3: CASSLTSGGAWDTGELFF
size: few; V: TRBV12-3/TRBV12-4; J: TRBJ1-2; D: .; DNA: TGTGCCAGCAGTTCGACAGCCTATGGCTACACCTTC; CDR3: CASSSTAYGYTF
size: .; V: TRBV18; J: TRBJ1-2; D: .; DNA: TGTGCCAGCTCACTCCAGACAGGAGTCTATGGCTACACCTTC; CDR3: CASSLQTGVYGYTF
size: once; V: TRBV4-3; J: TRBJ1-2; D: .; DNA: TGCGCCAGCAGCCAAGATCCCCAGGGACCCTATGGCTACACCTTC; CDR3: CASSQDPQGPYGYTF
size: .; V: TRBV3-1/TRBV3-2; J: TRBJ1-3; D: TRBD1; DNA: TGTGCCAGCAGCCCGGGACAGGGGCCGGGAAACACCATATATTTT; CDR3: CASSPGQGPGNTIYF
size: .; V: TRBV3-1/TRBV3-2; J: TRBJ2-5; D: .; DNA: TGTGCCAGCAGCCAAAAGGGGGGAAACCAAGAGACCCAGTACTTC; CDR3: CASSQKGGNQETQYF
size: .; V: TRBV7-9; J: TRBJ2-7; D: .; DNA: TGTGCCAGCAGCTTTGGTGGGGCAGGGGCCCACGAGCAGTACTTC; CDR3: CASSFGGAGAHEQYF
size: .; V: TRBV20-1; J: TRBJ2-5; D: .; DNA: TGCAGTGCTAGAGATATGGAGACCCAGTACTTC; CDR3: CSARDMETQYF
size: .; V: TRBV4-3; J: TRBJ2-6; D: .; DNA: TGCGCCAGCAGCCACGCGGACTGGGACGGGGCCAACGTCCTGACTTTC; CDR3: CASSHADWDGANVLTF
size: .; V: TRBV6-5; J: TRBJ2-7; D: .; DNA: TGTGCCAGCAGTTACTTTCCGACGGAGTCCTACGAGCAGTACTTC; CDR3: CASSYFPTESYEQYF
size: .; V: TRBV11-2; J: TRBJ1-6; D: TRBD1; DNA: TGTGCCAGCAGCTTAACAGGGGGGGATTCACCCCTCCACTTT; CDR3: CASSLTGGDSPLHF
size: once; V: TRBV7-2; J: TRBJ2-3; D: TRBD2; DNA: TGTGCCAGCAGCCCCCGGGGGGGCGGGTCAGATACGCAGTATTTT; CDR3: CASSPRGGGSDTQYF
size: .; V: TRBV27; J: TRBJ2-7; D: .; DNA: TGTGCCAGCAGTTACCGCATGGGGGACTACGAGCAGTACTTC; CDR3: CASSYRMGDYEQYF
size: .; V: TRBV6-5; J: TRBJ1-1; D: .; DNA: TGTGCCAGCAGTTACTCGATTCTCAATCCGGAGGCTTTCTTT; CDR3: CASSYSILNPEAFF
size: .; V: TRBV12-5; J: TRBJ1-5; D: .; DNA: TGTGCTAGTACATCGGGTGATCAGCCCCAGCATTTT; CDR3: CASTSGDQPQHF
size: .; V: TRBV4-2; J: TRBJ1-1; D: TRBD1; DNA: TGTGCCAGCAGCCAATTCGTGACAGGGGGCGCCTGGGGCACTGAAGCTTTCTTT; CDR3: CASSQFVTGGAWGTEAFF